The text below deals with one T cell receptor beta chain. The antigen it binds to is not known. Nothing much larger sits one base from this clone, and base qualities are not available. For deep sequencing, each PBMC sample was run in six replicates, with libraries mostly built from about 480 ng of input genomic DNA. TCRbeta libraries were prepared with the immunoSEQ hsTCRbeta kit according to the manufacturer's instructions. The finished libraries were brought together in one pool at approximately 3 nM, which was then read using an Illumina NovaSeq 6000 S4 flow cell. The original pipeline was this. The immunoSEQ Analyzer handled quality control and preprocessing of the raw data. The analysis was restricted to productive rearrangements, with each unique CDR3 amino acid sequence defining a clonotype. Repertoire clonality was estimated as the Gini-Simpson index, computed with the R package tcR. Student's t test was used to compare Gini indices, while Pearson correlation assessed associations with tumor size change. TCRdb took this table from immuneACCESS and kept in-frame rearrangements with V and J called. Such tables lack part of the clones; where checked against another copy, unresolved V genes explain under half of the gap, and the rest is unexplained. V and J calls plus clone size are reproduced from that table; the DNA served to infer D and trimming. The sample has about 9,900 clones on record, around three fifths of them singletons. 4% to 5% of the sample is taken by the ten largest.

The sample comes from a study of neoadjuvant anti-PD-1 for oral cavity cancer (dated by TCRdb to 2020 to 2023). With respect to the entire study: Patients mostly received three to four biweekly doses of nivolumab at 3 mg/kg before curative-intent surgical resection. Under RECIST 1.1, patients with complete response, partial response or stable disease were classed as responders, and patients with progression were classed as non-responders. For patients who did not progress, a fourth nivolumab dose was given around day 43, followed by definitive surgical resection on days 50-56. The parent correlative cohort had about a dozen patients and a response rate of over 25%.

General findings and caveats noted by the study authors: Higher pretreatment blood TCRbeta clonality and lower post-treatment tumor TCRbeta clonality were correlated with higher pretreatment blood Treg/Th17 ratios. The TCR analyses had only three patients in each response group, and the authors called for validation in larger cohorts. After neoadjuvant nivolumab, significantly higher T cell clonality (Gini index) was found within PBMCs in non-responders than in responders.

V is reduced by 4 bases and J by 3 bases, leaving a spacing of 15 bases between them. CDR3 length: 16 amino acids, cysteine to phenylalanine. Here the CDR3 DNA is all that survives: 48 bases in frame from base 1. Sequences LGHNA (CDR1) and YNFKEQ (CDR2) are obtained from the germline V gene. The time point label of this sample denotes: after neoadjuvant nivolumab, at surgical resection. Patients were newly diagnosed with stage II-IVA oral cavity squamous cell carcinoma and had received no prior systemic or radiation treatment. The cohort was made up of patients with locally advanced, HPV-negative oral cavity squamous cell carcinoma. Peripheral blood mononuclear cells were analyzed directly and were not maintained or expanded in culture. The samples were obtained from a longitudinal correlative study of a single-arm phase II trial testing neoadjuvant nivolumab in oral cavity squamous cell carcinoma. Subject-matched pre- and post-treatment PBMCs and tumors from three responders and three non-responders underwent genomic DNA-based TCRbeta sequencing. Peripheral blood mononuclear cells were collected before nivolumab treatment and again after treatment, at the time of surgery. The Maxwell RSC DNA from Cells kit was used to extract genomic DNA from PBMCs.

The source is a person aged 40 to 85 with oral cavity squamous cell carcinoma. The material sequenced was PBMCs, taken after nivolumab (anti-PD-1) treatment. The rearranged chain carries TRBV4-2 and TRBJ2-2; perhaps TRBD2 is the D gene, with 6 bases matching. DNA sequence: TGTGCCAGCAGCCCCCTGGCGGGAAGTGACACCGGGGAGCTGTTTTTT. It is translated as CASSPLAGSDTGELFF.